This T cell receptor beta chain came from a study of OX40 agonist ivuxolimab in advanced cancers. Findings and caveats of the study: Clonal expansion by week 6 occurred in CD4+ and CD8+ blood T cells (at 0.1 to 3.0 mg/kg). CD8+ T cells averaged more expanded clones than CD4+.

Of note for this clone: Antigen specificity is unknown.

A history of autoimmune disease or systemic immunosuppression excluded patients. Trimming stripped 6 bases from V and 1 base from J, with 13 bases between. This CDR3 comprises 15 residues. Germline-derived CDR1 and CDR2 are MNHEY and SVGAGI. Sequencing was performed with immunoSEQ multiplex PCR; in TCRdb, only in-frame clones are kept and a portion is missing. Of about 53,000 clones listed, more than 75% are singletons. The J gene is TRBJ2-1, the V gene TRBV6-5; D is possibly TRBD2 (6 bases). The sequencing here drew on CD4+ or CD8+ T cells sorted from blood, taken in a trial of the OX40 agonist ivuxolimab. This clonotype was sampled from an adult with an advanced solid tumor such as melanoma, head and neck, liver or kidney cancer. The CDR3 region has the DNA TGTGCCAGCAGAAAACAACGGGGGTCCTACAATGAGCAGTTCTTC. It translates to CASRKQRGSYNEQFF.